This T cell receptor (beta chain) was captured in a study of cytomegalovirus exposure and HLA in healthy donors. Both 60 Vbeta primers and 13 Jbeta primers went into the PCR. Sequenced by immunoSEQ multiplex PCR; TCRdb stores in-frame clones only, minus some. There are over 90,000 clones in the sample; less than 90% occur only once, and approximately 2.8% lies in the top ten. This CDR3 contains 16 residues. Germline values: CDR1 SGHDN, CDR2 FVKESK. Germline trimming cut 5 bases from V and 5 bases from J; bases unmatched to any gene: 13. The chain employs TRBV14 and TRBJ1-2, with 8 bases that match TRBD1. Specimen: PBMCs. The TCR comes from a man in his forties in good health and CMV-seronegative. CDR3 nucleotides: TGTGCCAGCAGCTCCCTTCCCGACAGGGGATGGTATGGCTACACCTTC. It yields the protein CASSSLPDRGWYGYTF. The full variable domain, completed using reference TRBV14 and TRBJ1-2, is EAGVTQFPSHSVIEKGQTVTLRCDPISGHDNLYWYRRVMGKEIKFLLHFVKESKQDESGMPNNRFLAERTGGTYSTLKVQPAELEDSGVYFCASSSLPDRGWYGYTFGSGTRLTVV.